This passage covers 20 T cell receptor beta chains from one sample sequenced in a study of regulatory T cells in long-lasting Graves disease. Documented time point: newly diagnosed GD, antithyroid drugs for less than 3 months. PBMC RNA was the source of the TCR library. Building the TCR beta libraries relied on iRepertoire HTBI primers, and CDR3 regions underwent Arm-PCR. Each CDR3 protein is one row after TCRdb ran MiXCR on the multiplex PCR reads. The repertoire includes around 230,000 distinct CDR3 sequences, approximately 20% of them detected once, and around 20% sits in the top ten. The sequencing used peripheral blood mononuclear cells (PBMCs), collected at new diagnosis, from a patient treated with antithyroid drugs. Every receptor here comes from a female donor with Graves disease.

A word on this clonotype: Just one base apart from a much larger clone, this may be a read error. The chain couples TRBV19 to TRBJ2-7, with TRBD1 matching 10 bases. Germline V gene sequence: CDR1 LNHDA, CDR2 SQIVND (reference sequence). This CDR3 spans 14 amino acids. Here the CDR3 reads CASGIGTGVYEQYF. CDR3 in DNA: TGTGCCAGTGGTATAGGGACAGGGGTTTACGAGCAGTACTTC.

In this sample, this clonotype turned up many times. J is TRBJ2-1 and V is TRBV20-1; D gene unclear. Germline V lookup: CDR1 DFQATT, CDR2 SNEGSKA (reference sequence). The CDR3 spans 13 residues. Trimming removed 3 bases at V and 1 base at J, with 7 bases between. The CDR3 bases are TGCAGTGCTAGTAGGAGTTCCTACAATGAGCAGTTCTTC. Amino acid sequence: CSASRSSYNEQFF.

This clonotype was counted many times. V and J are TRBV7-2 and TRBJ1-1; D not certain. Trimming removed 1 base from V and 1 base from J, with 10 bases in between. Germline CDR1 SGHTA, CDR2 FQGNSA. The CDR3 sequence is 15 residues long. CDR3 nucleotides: TGTGCCAGCAGCTTAGAACCGGGCGCGAACACTGAAGCTTTCTTT. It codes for CASSLEPGANTEAFF.

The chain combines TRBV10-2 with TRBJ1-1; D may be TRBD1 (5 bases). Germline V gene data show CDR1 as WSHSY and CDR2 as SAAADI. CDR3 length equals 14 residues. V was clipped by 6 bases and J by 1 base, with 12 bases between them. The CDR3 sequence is CASSVGTGNTEAFF. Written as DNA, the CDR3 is TGCGCCAGCAGCGTTGGGACGGGGAACACTGAAGCTTTCTTT.

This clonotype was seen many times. The CDR3 region is CASSVVTGGSETQYF. The CDR3 DNA reads TGTGCCAGCAGCGTTGTAACAGGGGGTTCGGAGACCCAGTACTTC. The gene calls are TRBV9 and TRBJ2-5, with 8 bases matching TRBD1. CDR1 is SGDLS and CDR2 is YYNGEE in the germline V gene. The CDR3 has 15 residues. With V trimmed by 2 bases and J by 5 bases, 8 bases remained unmatched.

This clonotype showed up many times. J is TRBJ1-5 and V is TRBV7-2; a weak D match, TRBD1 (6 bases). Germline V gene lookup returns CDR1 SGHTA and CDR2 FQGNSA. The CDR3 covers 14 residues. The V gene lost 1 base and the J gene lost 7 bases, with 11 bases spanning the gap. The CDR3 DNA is TGTGCCAGCAGCTTAGGGGGGGCGGACCAGCCCCAGCATTTT. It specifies CASSLGGADQPQHF.

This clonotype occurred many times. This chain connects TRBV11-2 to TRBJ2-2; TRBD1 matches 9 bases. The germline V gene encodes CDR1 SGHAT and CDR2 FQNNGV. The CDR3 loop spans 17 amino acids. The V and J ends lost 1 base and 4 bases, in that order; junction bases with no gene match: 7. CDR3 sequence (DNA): TGTGCCAGCAGCTTAGGGGCGGGGACAGGGTCCACCGGGGAGCTGTTTTTT. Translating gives CASSLGAGTGSTGELFF.

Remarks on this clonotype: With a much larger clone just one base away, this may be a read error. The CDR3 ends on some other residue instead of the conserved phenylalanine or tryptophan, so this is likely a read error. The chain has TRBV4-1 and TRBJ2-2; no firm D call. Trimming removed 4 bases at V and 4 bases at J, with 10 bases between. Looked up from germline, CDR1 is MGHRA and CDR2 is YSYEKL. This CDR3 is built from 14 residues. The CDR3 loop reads CASSPLGLTGELFV. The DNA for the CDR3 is TGCGCCAGCAGCCCCCTAGGCCTCACCGGGGAGCTGTTTGTT.

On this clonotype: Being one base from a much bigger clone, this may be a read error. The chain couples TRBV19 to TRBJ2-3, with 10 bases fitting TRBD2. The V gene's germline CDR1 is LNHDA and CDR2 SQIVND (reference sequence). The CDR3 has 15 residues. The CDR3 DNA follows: TGTGCCAGTAGTATTAGCGGGAGGCTCTCAGATATGCAGTATTTT. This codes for CASSISGRLSDMQYF.

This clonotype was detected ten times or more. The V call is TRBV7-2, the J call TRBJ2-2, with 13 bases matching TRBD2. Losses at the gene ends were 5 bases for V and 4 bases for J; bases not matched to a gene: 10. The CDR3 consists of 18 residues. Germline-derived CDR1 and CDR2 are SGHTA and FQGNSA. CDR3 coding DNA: TGTGCCAGCAGCCCATGGACTAGCGGGAGATCGGGCACCGGGGAGCTGTTTTTT. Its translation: CASSPWTSGRSGTGELFF.

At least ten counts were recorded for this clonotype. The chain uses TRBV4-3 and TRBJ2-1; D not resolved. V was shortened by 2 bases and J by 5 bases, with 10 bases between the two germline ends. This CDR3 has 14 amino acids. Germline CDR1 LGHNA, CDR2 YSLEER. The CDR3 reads CASSQIRHDNEQFF. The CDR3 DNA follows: TGCGCCAGCAGCCAAATTCGGCACGACAATGAGCAGTTCTTC.

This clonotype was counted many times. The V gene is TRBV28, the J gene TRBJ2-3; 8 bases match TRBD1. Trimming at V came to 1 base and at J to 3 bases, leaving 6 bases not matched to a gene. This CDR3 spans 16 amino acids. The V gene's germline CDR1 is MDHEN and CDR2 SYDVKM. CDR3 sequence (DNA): TGTGCCAGCAGTTTATCGGGGCAGGGGGCTACAGATACGCAGTATTTT. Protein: CASSLSGQGATDTQYF.

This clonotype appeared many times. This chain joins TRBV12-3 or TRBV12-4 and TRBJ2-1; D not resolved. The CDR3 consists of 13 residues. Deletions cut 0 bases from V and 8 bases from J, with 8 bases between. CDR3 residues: CASSLALRDEQFF. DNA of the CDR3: TGTGCCAGCAGTTTAGCATTGAGAGATGAGCAGTTCTTC.

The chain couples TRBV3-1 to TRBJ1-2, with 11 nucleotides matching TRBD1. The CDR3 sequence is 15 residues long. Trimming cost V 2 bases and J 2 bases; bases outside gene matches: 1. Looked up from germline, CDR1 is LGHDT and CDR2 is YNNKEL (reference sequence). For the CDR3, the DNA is TGTGCCAGCAGCCAACGGACAGGGGGCAACTATGGCTACACCTTC. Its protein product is CASSQRTGGNYGYTF.

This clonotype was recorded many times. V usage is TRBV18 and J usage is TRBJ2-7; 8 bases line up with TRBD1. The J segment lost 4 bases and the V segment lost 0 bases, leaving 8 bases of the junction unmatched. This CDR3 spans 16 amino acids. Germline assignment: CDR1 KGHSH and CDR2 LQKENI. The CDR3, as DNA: TGTGCCAGCTCACCACCGCGGGCAGGGGGCATGTACGAGCAGTACTTC. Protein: CASSPPRAGGMYEQYF.

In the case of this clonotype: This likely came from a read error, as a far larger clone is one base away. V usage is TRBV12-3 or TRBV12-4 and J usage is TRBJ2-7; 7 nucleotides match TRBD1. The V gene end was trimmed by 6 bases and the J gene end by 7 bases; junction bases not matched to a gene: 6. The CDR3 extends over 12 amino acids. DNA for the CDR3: TGTGCCAGCAGGAACAGGGGCAATGAGCAGTACTTC. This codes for CASRNRGNEQYF.

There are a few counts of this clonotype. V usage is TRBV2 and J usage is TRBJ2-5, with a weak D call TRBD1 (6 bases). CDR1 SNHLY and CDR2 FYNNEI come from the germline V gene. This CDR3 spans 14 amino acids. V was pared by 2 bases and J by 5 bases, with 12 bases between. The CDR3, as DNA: TGTGCCAGCAGTGAATCTGGGGGCATGGAGACCCAGTACTTC. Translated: CASSESGGMETQYF.

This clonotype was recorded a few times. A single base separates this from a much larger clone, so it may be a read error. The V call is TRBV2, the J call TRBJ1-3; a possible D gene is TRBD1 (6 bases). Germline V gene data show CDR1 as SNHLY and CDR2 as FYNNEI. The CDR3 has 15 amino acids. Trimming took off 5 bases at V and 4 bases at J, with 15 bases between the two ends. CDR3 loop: CASSQDSGGGNTIYF. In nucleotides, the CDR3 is TGTGCCAGCAGTCAGGACAGCGGAGGCGGAAACACCATATATTTT.

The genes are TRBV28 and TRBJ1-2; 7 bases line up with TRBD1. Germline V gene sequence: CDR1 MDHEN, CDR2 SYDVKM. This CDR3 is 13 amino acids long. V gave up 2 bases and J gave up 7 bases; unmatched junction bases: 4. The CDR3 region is CASSLGDRAGYTF. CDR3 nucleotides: TGTGCCAGCAGTTTAGGCGACAGGGCTGGCTACACCTTC.

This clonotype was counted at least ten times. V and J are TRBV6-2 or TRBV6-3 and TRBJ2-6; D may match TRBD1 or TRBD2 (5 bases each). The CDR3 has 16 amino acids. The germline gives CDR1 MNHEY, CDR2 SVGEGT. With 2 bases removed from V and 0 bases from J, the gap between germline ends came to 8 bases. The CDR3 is CASSYGGDSGANVLTF. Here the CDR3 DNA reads TGTGCCAGCAGTTACGGGGGAGACTCTGGGGCCAACGTCCTGACTTTC.